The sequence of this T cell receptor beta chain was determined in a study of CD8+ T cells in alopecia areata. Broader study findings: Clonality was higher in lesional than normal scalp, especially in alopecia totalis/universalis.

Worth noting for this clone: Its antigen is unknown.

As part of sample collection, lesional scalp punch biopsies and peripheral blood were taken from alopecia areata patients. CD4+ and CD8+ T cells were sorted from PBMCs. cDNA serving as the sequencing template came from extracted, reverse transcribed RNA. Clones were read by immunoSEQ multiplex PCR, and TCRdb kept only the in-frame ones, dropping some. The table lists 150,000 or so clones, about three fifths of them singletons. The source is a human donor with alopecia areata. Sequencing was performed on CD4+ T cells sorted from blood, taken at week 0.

The CDR3 DNA sequence: TGTGCCAGCAGCTCCGGGACAGTTGGAGGACTGTTTTTT. Amino acid sequence: CASSSGTVGGLFF. The V and J genes are TRBV7-2 and TRBJ1-4, with 7 bases matching TRBD1. CDR1 and CDR2 (germline): SGHTA, FQGNSA. The CDR3 totals 13 residues. Unmatched junction bases numbered 9, after V lost 4 bases and J lost 13 bases.